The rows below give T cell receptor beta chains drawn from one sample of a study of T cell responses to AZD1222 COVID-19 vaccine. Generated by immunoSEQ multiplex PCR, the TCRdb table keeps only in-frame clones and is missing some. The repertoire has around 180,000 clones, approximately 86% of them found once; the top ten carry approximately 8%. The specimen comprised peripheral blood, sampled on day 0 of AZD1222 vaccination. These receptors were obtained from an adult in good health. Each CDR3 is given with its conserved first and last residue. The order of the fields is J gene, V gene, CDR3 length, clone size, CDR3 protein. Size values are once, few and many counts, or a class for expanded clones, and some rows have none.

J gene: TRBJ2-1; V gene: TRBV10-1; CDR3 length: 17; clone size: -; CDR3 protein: CARAGNSGQFSYNEQFF
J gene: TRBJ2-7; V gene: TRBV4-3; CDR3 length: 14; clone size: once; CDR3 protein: CASARTVLGYEQYF
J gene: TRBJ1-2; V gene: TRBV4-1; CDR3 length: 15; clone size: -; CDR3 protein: CASWGQGLWNYGYTF
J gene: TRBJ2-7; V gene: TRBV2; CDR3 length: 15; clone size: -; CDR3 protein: CASSEQGTYPYEQYF
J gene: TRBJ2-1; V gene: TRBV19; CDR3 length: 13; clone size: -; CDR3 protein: CASSSSRHGEQFF
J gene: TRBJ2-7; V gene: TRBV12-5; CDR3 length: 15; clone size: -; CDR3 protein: CASGLGRNRAGEQYF
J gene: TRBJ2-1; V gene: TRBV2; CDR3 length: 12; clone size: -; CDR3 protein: CASPGGRNEQFF
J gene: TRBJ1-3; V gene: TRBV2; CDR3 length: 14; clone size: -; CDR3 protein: CASRRVVTGNTIYF
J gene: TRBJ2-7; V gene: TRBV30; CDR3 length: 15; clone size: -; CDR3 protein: CAWGKTSWRSYEQYF
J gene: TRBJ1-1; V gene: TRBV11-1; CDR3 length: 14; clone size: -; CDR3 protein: CASSPDREGAEAFF
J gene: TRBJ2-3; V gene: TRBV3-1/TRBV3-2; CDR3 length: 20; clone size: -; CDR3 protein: CASSQDHRGGGPKSTDTQYF
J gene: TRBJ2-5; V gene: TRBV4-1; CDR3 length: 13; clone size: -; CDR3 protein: CASRGLAEETQYF
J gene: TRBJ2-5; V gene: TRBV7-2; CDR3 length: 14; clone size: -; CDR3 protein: CASSPQGAGETQYF
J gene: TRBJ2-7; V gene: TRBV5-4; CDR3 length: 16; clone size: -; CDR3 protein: CASSVGSGAALYEQYF
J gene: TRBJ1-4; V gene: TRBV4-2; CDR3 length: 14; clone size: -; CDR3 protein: CASSQVSQVEKLFF
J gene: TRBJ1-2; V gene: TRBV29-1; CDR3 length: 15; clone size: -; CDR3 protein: CSVDGEEGNDYGYTF
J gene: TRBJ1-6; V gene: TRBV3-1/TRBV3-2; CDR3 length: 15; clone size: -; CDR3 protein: CASSQAGEDNSPLHF
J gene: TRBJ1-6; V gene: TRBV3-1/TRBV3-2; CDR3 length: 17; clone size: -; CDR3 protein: CASSQIGRGRYNSPLHF
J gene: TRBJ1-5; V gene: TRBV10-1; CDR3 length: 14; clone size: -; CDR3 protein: CASSDFRVCQPQHF
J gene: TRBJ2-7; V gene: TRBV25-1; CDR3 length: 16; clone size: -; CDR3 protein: CASSENDRPIYYEQYF
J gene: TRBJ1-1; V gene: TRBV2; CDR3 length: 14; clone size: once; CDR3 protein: CASSVKQGWFEAFF
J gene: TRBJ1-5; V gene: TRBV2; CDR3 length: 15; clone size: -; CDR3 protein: CASRTGGARNQPQHF
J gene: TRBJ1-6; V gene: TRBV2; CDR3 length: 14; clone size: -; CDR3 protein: CATQRGVSNSPLHF
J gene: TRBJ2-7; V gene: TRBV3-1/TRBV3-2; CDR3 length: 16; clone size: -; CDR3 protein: CASSPLGQGGSYEQYF
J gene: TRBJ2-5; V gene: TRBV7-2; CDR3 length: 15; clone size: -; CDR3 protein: CASSLLGSGKETQYF
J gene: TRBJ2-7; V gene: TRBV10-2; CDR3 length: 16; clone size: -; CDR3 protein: CASSEFPDREGDEQYF
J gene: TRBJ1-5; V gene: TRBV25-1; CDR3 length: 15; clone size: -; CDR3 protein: CASSGQGGRNQPQHF
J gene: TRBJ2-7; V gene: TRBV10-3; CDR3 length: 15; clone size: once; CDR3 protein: CAISEGTGVAYEQYF
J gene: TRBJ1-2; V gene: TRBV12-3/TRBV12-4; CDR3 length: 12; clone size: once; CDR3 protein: CASTKNDYGYTF
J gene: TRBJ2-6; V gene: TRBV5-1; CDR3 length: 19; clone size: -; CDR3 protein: CASSFTGQLISSGANVLTF
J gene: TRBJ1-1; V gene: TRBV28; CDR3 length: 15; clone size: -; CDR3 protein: CASSLSGATNTEAFF
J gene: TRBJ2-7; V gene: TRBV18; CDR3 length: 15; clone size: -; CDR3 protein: CASSPGAGPSYEQYF
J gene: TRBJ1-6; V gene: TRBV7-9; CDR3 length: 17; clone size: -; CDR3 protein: CASSLGVLGGINSPLHF
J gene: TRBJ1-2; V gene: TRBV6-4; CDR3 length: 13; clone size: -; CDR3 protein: CASSVGQNYGYTF
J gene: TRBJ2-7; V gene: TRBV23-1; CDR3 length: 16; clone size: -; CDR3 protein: CASSPPGRVSSYEQYF
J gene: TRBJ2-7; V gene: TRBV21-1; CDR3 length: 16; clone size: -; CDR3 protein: CASSSGLAGWSYEQYF
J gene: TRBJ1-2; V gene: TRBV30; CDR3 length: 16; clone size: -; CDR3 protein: CAWSSDTPGVSYGYTF
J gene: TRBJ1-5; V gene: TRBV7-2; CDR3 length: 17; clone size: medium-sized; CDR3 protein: CASSLGAYGYSNQPQHF
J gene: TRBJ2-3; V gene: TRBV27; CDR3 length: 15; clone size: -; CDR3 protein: CASSLKSRSTDTQYF
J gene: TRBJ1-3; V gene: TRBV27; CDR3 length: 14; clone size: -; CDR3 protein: CASSLTGTGNTIYF
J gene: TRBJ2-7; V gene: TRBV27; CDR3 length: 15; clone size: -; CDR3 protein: CASSKDRGQPDEQYF
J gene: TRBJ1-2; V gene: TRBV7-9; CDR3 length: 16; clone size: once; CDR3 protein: CASSLWTEGPNYGYTF
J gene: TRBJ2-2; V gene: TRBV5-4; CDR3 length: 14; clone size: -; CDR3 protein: CASSGTGNTGELFF
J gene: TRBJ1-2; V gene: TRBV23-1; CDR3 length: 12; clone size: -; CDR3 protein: CASNPRDYGYTF
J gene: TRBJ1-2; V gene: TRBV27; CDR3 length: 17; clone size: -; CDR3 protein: CASRKIRAGWAPYGYTF
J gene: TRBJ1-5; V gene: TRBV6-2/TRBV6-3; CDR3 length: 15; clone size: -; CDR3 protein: CASSPAGGLGQPQHF
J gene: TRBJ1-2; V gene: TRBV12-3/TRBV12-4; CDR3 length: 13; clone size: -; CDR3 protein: CASSLSGRYGYTF
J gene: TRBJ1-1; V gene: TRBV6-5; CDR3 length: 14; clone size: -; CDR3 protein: CAITAPQGYTEAFF
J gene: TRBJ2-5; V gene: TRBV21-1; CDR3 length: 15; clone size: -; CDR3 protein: CASSPGTGAKETQYF
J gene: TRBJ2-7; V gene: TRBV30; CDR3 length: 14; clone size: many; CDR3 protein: CAWSETGGIYEQYF
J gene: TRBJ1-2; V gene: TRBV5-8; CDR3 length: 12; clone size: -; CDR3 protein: CASSPWGYGYTF
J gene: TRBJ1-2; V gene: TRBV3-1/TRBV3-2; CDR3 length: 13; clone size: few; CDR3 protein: CASSPITSYGYTF
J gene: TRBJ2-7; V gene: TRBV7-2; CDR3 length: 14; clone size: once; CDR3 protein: CASSFGARSYEQYF
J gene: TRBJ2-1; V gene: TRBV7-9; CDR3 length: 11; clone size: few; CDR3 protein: CASSSRVEQFF
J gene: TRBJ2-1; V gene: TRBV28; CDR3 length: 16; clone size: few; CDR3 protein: CASSNPGGGGYNEQFF